This note documents a single T cell receptor (beta chain) sequence. In the original processing: Reference gene primers were amplified, and this amplification served to estimate nucleated cell counts. Clones were read by immunoSEQ multiplex PCR, and TCRdb kept only the in-frame ones, dropping some. The V and J calls and clone size come from that table; D and trimming were worked out from the DNA. The sample lists 25,000 to 30,000 clones, about 91% occurring once. This entry is derived from a study of blood T cell repertoires in COVID-19. This CDR3 contains 16 residues. The clonotype comes from a man aged 65 to 85 with acute or convalescent COVID-19. The chain has TRBV21-1 and TRBJ2-3; TRBD2, the table's D call, lacks a check against the DNA. TRBV21-1 counts as a pseudogene. What was sequenced was peripheral blood. CDR3: CASSSGLAGETDTQYF. DNA for the CDR3: TGTGCCAGCAGCAGTGGACTAGCGGGAGAAACAGATACGCAGTATTTT.